The entry that follows covers one T cell receptor (beta chain) sequence. Sequencing used cDNA as its template, made by extracting RNA and reverse transcribing it. The data were produced by immunoSEQ multiplex PCR, yet TCRdb's version contains in-frame clones alone and is incomplete. The sample lists about 100,000 clones, about three fifths seen once, with about 15% in the top ten. Germline loops: CDR1 SGHRS, CDR2 YFSETQ. This CDR3 spans 15 amino acids. V shed 0 bases and J shed 2 bases, with 9 bases lying between them. The data are from a study of CD8+ T cells in alopecia areata. Treatment meaning: oral pan-JAK inhibitor, 5-10 mg twice daily.

The chain carries TRBV5-1 and TRBJ1-5; unclear D gene. The sequence was collected from a human donor with alopecia areata. Sequenced here: CD8+ T cells sorted from blood, sampled between weeks 55 and 65, from a patient treated with tofacitinib. CDR3 coding DNA: TGCGCCAGCAGCTTGGCTGGAAACGGCAATCAGCCCCAGCATTTT. This encodes CASSLAGNGNQPQHF.